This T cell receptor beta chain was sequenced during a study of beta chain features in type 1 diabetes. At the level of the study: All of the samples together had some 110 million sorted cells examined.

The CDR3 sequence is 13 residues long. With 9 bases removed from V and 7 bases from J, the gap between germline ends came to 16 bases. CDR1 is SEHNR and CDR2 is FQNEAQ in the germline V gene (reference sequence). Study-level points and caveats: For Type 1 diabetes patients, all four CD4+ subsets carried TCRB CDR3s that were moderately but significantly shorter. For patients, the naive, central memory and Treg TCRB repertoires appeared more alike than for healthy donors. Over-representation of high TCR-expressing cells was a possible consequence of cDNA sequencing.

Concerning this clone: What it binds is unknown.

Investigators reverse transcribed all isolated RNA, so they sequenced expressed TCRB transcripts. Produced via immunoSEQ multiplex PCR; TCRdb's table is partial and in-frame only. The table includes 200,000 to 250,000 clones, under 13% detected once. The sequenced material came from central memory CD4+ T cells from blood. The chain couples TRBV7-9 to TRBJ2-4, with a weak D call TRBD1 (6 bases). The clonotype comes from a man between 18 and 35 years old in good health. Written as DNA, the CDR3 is TGTGCCAGTGGACCAGGGGTTCCGAACATTCAGTACTTC. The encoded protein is CASGPGVPNIQYF.